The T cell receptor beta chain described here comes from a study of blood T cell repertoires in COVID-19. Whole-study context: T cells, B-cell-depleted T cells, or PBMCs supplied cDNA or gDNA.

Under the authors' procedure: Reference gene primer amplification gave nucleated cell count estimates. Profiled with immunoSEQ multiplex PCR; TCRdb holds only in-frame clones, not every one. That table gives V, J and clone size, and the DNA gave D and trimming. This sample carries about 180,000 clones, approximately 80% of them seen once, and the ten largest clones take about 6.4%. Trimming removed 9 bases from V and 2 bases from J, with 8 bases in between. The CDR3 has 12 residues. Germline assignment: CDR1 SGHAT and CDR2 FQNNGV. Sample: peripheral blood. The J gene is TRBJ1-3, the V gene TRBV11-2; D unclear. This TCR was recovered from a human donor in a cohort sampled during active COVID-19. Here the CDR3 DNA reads TGTGCCAGTCAACAGACTGGAAACACCATATATTTT. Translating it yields CASQQTGNTIYF.